Presented here are 19 T cell receptor beta chains from one specimen sequenced in a study of shared clonotypes between healthy human individuals (dated by TCRdb to 2018 to 2021). Libraries were constructed by the immunoSEQ multiplex PCR assay. TCRdb stores this immuneACCESS table with in-frame sequences only. Part of the clones is absent; in the studies checked, under half of the shortfall reflects unresolved V genes, and no reason is known for the rest. The sample includes around 2.3 million clones, with 90% to 96% observed a single time. The leading ten clones occupy 0.1% to 0.15% of the sample. Input material: naive CD4+ T cells sorted from blood. The cell subset or site label of this sample denotes: CD45RA+ positively selected. Receptor source: a young man in good health.

The chain uses TRBV25-1 and TRBJ2-7, with 9 bases that match TRBD1. Germline V gives CDR1 MGHDK, CDR2 SYGVNS. The CDR3 is made up of 15 amino acids. With 6 bases clipped from V and 5 bases from J, the junction kept 11 bases outside the gene matches. CDR3 nucleotide sequence: TGTGCCAGCAGACAATCCGGGACAGGGAACCACGAGCAGTACTTC. As protein: CASRQSGTGNHEQYF.

The chain employs TRBV4-3 and TRBJ2-5, with 9 bases identical to TRBD1. The length of the CDR3 is 15 residues. From germline, CDR1 is LGHNA and CDR2 YSLEER. The V and J ends lost 0 bases and 4 bases, in that order; junction bases with no gene match: 3. In nucleotides, the CDR3 is TGCGCCAGCAGCCAAGATCGGACAGGGGCAGAGACCCAGTACTTC. Amino acids: CASSQDRTGAETQYF.

This chain connects TRBV29-1 to TRBJ1-1; D is uncertain. Per the germline V gene, CDR1 is SQVTM and CDR2 is ANQGSEA. The CDR3 runs 11 residues. V shed 2 bases and J shed 10 bases, with 11 bases lying between them. The CDR3 DNA follows: TGCAGCGTTGAACGGTCGGGCCGAGCTTTCTTT. Its translation: CSVERSGRAFF.

The rearrangement joins TRBV14 to TRBJ2-3; weak D call: TRBD2 (7 bases). The germline V gene has CDR1 SGHDN and CDR2 FVKESK. There are 16 residues in the CDR3. V was cut by 4 bases and J by 0 bases, with 14 bases left in between. The CDR3 region has the DNA TGTGCCAGCAGCCCGACTGGGGGGGCGAGCACAGATACGCAGTATTTT. Protein sequence: CASSPTGGASTDTQYF.

This clone appeared a single time. The chain combines TRBV18 with TRBJ2-7, with D unclear. The V and J ends lost 3 bases and 1 base respectively, with 13 bases between them. The CDR3 is 15 amino acids. The V gene's germline CDR1 is KGHSH and CDR2 LQKENI. CDR3: CASSPLGPPSYEQYF. The CDR3 DNA reads TGTGCCAGCTCACCCCTGGGCCCACCGTCCTACGAGCAGTACTTC.

The chain recombines TRBV6-6 with TRBJ1-5; 7 bases agree with TRBD1. J gave up 4 bases and V 0 bases, and 6 bases lay outside the gene matches. CDR1 is MNHNY and CDR2 is SVGAGI in the germline V gene (reference sequence). The CDR3 is 16 amino acids. CDR3 residues: CASSYSNRGLNQPQHF. The CDR3 nucleotides read TGTGCCAGCAGTTACTCGAACAGGGGCCTTAATCAGCCCCAGCATTTT.

V gene TRBV6-5 combines with J gene TRBJ2-7; 8 bases fit TRBD1. The CDR3 spans 15 residues. The trim removed 4 bases at V and 6 bases at J, leaving 11 bases unmatched. The germline gives CDR1 MNHEY, CDR2 SVGAGI. CDR3 sequence (DNA): TGTGCCAGCAGTTCTACCGACAGGGGTGTGCGCGAGCAGTACTTC. Protein: CASSSTDRGVREQYF.

The gene calls are TRBV30 and TRBJ1-1, with 7 nucleotides matching TRBD1. CDR1 and CDR2 from the germline V gene are GTSNPN and SVGIG (reference sequence). After removal of 1 base from V and 0 bases from J, the junction contained 8 bases not matched to a gene. The CDR3 is made up of 16 amino acids. CDR3 sequence (DNA): TGTGCCTGGAGTGAATCTGGGACAGTAATGAACACTGAAGCTTTCTTT. This translates into CAWSESGTVMNTEAFF.

V and J are TRBV5-6 and TRBJ1-1; D remains ambiguous. The CDR3 loop spans 14 amino acids. Germline-derived CDR1 and CDR2 are SGHDT and YYEEEE. The V and J ends lost 1 base and 0 bases respectively, with 7 bases between them. The CDR3 here is CASSLWQMNTEAFF. The CDR3 DNA reads as TGTGCCAGCAGCTTGTGGCAGATGAACACTGAAGCTTTCTTT.

The chain joins TRBV11-2 to TRBJ1-6, with a tentative D call TRBD1 (6 bases). V lost 0 bases, J lost 10 bases, and 16 bases lay in between. In germline, CDR1 is SGHAT, CDR2 FQNNGV. The CDR3 runs 16 residues. Here the CDR3 DNA reads TGTGCCAGCAGCTTAGAGGGTGGCAGGGGAGGATCACCCCTCCACTTT. Amino acid sequence: CASSLEGGRGGSPLHF.

This chain uses TRBV5-1 with TRBJ2-7; TRBD2 aligns across 12 bases. The V and J ends lost 3 bases and 6 bases, in that order; junction bases with no gene match: 7. There are 15 residues in the CDR3. In germline, CDR1 is SGHRS, CDR2 YFSETQ. CDR3 protein: CASSSPGLAGAEQYF. Written as DNA, the CDR3 is TGCGCCAGCAGCTCCCCGGGACTAGCGGGTGCCGAGCAGTACTTC.

This chain uses TRBV11-2 with TRBJ1-3; the D gene is possibly TRBD1 (5 bases). The CDR3 length is 15 residues. Trimming pared 6 bases from V and 0 bases from J, leaving 12 bases between. From germline, CDR1 is SGHAT and CDR2 FQNNGV. The CDR3 coding sequence is TGTGCCAGCAGTGAACGGGGCGTCTCTGGAAACACCATATATTTT. Its translation is CASSERGVSGNTIYF.

This clone occurred once. The genes are TRBV7-9 and TRBJ2-3; 12 positions match TRBD2. Germline values: CDR1 SEHNR, CDR2 FQNEAQ (reference sequence). The junction had 2 bases not matched to a gene; V was cut back by 3 bases and J by 1 base. The CDR3 sequence is 16 residues long. CDR3 DNA sequence: TGTGCCAGCAGCTTGCGGACTAGCGGGGGCACAGATACGCAGTATTTT. This codes for CASSLRTSGGTDTQYF.

The chain joins TRBV28 to TRBJ1-2; unclear D gene. Trimming cost V 4 bases and J 2 bases, with 11 bases left between them. CDR1 and CDR2 from the germline V gene are MDHEN and SYDVKM. This CDR3 has 14 residues. The CDR3 region has the DNA TGTGCCAGCAGTTCCAGACCGTTAAACTATGGCTACACCTTC. The encoded protein is CASSSRPLNYGYTF.

This rearrangement joins TRBV6-1 to TRBJ1-1; D unclear. Germline CDR1 is MNHNS and CDR2 is SASEGT. V shed 4 bases and J shed 2 bases, with 11 bases lying between them. This CDR3 contains 14 residues. The CDR3 reads CASSAYFVNTEAFF. The CDR3, as DNA: TGTGCCAGCAGTGCCTACTTTGTCAACACTGAAGCTTTCTTT.

V gene TRBV6-1 combines with J gene TRBJ2-3; D remains unclear. The CDR3 runs to 14 residues. V was trimmed by 3 bases and J by 2 bases, leaving 9 bases between them. Germline V gene sequence: CDR1 MNHNS, CDR2 SASEGT. CDR3 DNA sequence: TGTGCCAGCAGTGATTCTAGGACCACAGATACGCAGTATTTT. Translation gives CASSDSRTTDTQYF.

The CDR3 loop is CASSGDGFQPQHF. CDR3 sequence (DNA): TGTGCCAGCAGCGGGGACGGGTTCCAGCCCCAGCATTTT. The chain links TRBV7-2 to TRBJ1-5; perhaps TRBD1 as D (5 bases). Germline V lookup: CDR1 SGHTA, CDR2 FQGNSA. Trimming removed 5 bases at V and 7 bases at J, with 12 bases between. This CDR3 is built from 13 residues.

The rearrangement links TRBV2 to TRBJ2-3; 7 positions match TRBD1. V was pared by 6 bases and J by 2 bases, with 8 bases of the junction left unmatched. CDR3 size: 15 residues. Germline V gene sequence: CDR1 SNHLY, CDR2 FYNNEI. The CDR3: CASSPTGWSTDTQYF. The DNA for the CDR3 is TGTGCCAGCAGCCCGACAGGGTGGTCCACAGATACGCAGTATTTT.

This chain joins TRBV4-3 and TRBJ2-1; 10 bases line up with TRBD1. In germline, CDR1 is LGHNA, CDR2 YSLEER. This CDR3 is 16 amino acids long. Trimming removed 4 bases from V and 6 bases from J; junction bases left unmatched: 9. CDR3: CASSRHRDRGGNEQFF. As DNA, the CDR3 is TGCGCCAGCAGCCGGCACCGGGACAGGGGCGGCAATGAGCAGTTCTTC.